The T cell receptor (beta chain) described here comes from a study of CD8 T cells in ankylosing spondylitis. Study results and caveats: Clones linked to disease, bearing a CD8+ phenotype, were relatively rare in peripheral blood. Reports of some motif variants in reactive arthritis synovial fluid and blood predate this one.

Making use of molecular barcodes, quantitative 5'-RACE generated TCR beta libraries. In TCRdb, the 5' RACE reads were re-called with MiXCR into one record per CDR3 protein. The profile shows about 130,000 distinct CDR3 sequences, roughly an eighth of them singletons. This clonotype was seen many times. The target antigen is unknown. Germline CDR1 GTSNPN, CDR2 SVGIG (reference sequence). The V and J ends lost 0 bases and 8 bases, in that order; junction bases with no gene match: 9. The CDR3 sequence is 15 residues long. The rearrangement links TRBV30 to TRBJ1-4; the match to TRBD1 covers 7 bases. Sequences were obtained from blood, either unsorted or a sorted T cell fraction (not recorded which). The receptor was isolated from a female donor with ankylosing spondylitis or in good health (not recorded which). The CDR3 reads CAWSVGDRVAEKLFF. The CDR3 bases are TGTGCCTGGAGTGTCGGAGACAGGGTAGCCGAAAAACTGTTTTTT.